These T cell receptor beta chains were read from a single sample in a study of blood T cell repertoires in COVID-19. The method was immunoSEQ multiplex PCR; TCRdb's version includes in-frame clones alone and lacks a portion of them. The sample includes 130,000 or so clones, about 87% of them seen just once. The sequenced material came from peripheral blood. All receptors derive from a man between 60 and 75 years old with active or convalescent COVID-19. Each CDR3 is given with its conserved first and last residue. Fields, in order: CDR3 length, V gene, J gene, D gene, clone size, CDR3 protein, CDR3 DNA. D genes are given only for firm matches. A row's size may be missing; if present it is once, few, many or a size class.

length: 12
V: TRBV3-1/TRBV3-2
J: TRBJ1-2
D: -
size: -
CDR3: CASWGGVYGYTF
DNA: TGTGCCAGCTGGGGGGGTGTATATGGCTACACCTTC

length: 13
V: TRBV30
J: TRBJ2-5
D: TRBD1
size: -
CDR3: CAWSFTGGETQYF
DNA: TGTGCCTGGAGTTTCACAGGGGGGGAGACCCAGTACTTC

length: 12
V: TRBV2
J: TRBJ2-7
D: TRBD1
size: -
CDR3: CASRDREVKQYF
DNA: TGTGCCAGCAGGGACAGGGAGGTGAAGCAGTACTTC

length: 11
V: TRBV6-6
J: TRBJ1-4
D: -
size: few
CDR3: CASSFRDELFF
DNA: TGTGCCAGCAGCTTCCGTGATGAGCTGTTTTTT

length: 16
V: TRBV25-1
J: TRBJ2-3
D: -
size: -
CDR3: CASSDWAGASTDTQYF
DNA: TGTGCCAGCAGTGATTGGGCAGGGGCCTCCACAGATACGCAGTATTTT

length: 14
V: TRBV28
J: TRBJ2-7
D: -
size: once
CDR3: CARSGRWSSYEQYF
DNA: TGTGCCAGAAGCGGACGGTGGAGCTCCTACGAGCAGTACTTC

length: 14
V: TRBV27
J: TRBJ2-1
D: TRBD2
size: -
CDR3: CASRLGGLVNEQFF
DNA: TGTGCCAGCAGATTGGGAGGGTTAGTGAATGAGCAGTTCTTC

length: 14
V: TRBV27
J: TRBJ2-2
D: -
size: -
CDR3: CASSLGYGTGELFF
DNA: TGTGCCAGCAGTTTGGGCTATGGCACCGGGGAGCTGTTTTTT

length: 18
V: TRBV4-3
J: TRBJ2-2
D: -
size: -
CDR3: CASSQPIPGITDTGELFF
DNA: TGCGCCAGCAGCCAACCAATCCCAGGGATAACCGACACCGGGGAGCTGTTTTTT

length: 17
V: TRBV28
J: TRBJ2-2
D: TRBD1
size: -
CDR3: CASSLYHRGGNTGELFF
DNA: TGTGCCAGCAGTTTATACCACAGAGGGGGCAACACCGGGGAGCTGTTTTTT

length: 13
V: TRBV5-1
J: TRBJ2-1
D: TRBD2
size: -
CDR3: CASSPGLAGVKFF
DNA: TGCGCCAGCAGCCCTGGACTAGCGGGAGTCAAGTTCTTC

length: 12
V: TRBV6-6
J: TRBJ1-5
D: -
size: -
CDR3: CASTPGLQPQHF
DNA: TGTGCCAGCACACCGGGTCTTCAGCCCCAGCATTTT

length: 16
V: TRBV5-5
J: TRBJ2-7
D: TRBD1
size: -
CDR3: CASSFASGTGPHEQYF
DNA: TGTGCCAGCAGCTTCGCGAGTGGGACAGGGCCCCACGAGCAGTACTTC

length: 15
V: TRBV24-1
J: TRBJ1-2
D: TRBD1
size: -
CDR3: CATSGRGTGSYGYTF
DNA: TGTGCCACCAGTGGCCGGGGGACAGGCTCCTATGGCTACACCTTC

length: 11
V: TRBV25-1
J: TRBJ1-2
D: -
size: -
CDR3: CASREFFGYTF
DNA: TGTGCCAGCCGGGAGTTCTTTGGCTACACCTTC

length: 11
V: TRBV11-2
J: TRBJ2-3
D: -
size: -
CDR3: CASSFSGLKYF
DNA: TGTGCCAGCAGCTTCAGCGGACTTAAGTATTTT

length: 14
V: TRBV10-3
J: TRBJ1-1
D: -
size: -
CDR3: CAISERTVRTEAFF
DNA: TGTGCCATCAGTGAAAGAACAGTCCGCACTGAAGCTTTCTTT

length: 16
V: TRBV5-1
J: TRBJ2-3
D: TRBD1
size: -
CDR3: CASSLAAQGGTDTQYF
DNA: TGCGCCAGCAGCTTGGCGGCACAGGGGGGCACAGATACGCAGTATTTT

length: 14
V: TRBV4-2
J: TRBJ1-5
D: TRBD1
size: -
CDR3: CASSQRQGNQPQHF
DNA: TGTGCCAGCAGCCAACGACAGGGTAATCAGCCCCAGCATTTT

length: 10
V: TRBV6-5
J: TRBJ1-1
D: -
size: once
CDR3: CASTQGQAFF
DNA: TGTGCCAGCACGCAGGGCCAAGCTTTCTTT

length: 14
V: TRBV5-5
J: TRBJ1-4
D: -
size: -
CDR3: CASSLDRMVEKLFF
DNA: TGTGCCAGCAGCTTGGACAGGATGGTTGAAAAACTGTTTTTT

length: 13
V: TRBV7-9
J: TRBJ2-7
D: -
size: -
CDR3: CASSLGVPYEQYF
DNA: TGTGCCAGCAGCTTAGGCGTCCCATACGAGCAGTACTTC

length: 14
V: TRBV29-1
J: TRBJ2-1
D: TRBD2
size: -
CDR3: CSVDGGSSYNEQFF
DNA: TGCAGCGTTGACGGCGGGAGCTCCTACAATGAGCAGTTCTTC

length: 14
V: TRBV6-6
J: TRBJ1-5
D: -
size: -
CDR3: CASTQQGPNQPQHF
DNA: TGTGCCAGCACCCAGCAGGGCCCCAATCAGCCCCAGCATTTT

length: 12
V: TRBV19
J: TRBJ2-1
D: TRBD2
size: -
CDR3: CASSSIGTSRFF
DNA: TGTGCCAGTAGTTCTATAGGGACTAGCCGTTTCTTC

length: 13
V: TRBV14
J: TRBJ1-4
D: -
size: -
CDR3: CASSPAGIEKLFF
DNA: TGTGCCAGCAGCCCCGCAGGGATTGAAAAACTGTTTTTT

length: 12
V: TRBV28
J: TRBJ2-7
D: -
size: -
CDR3: CASSLTEIEQYF
DNA: TGTGCCAGCAGTTTAACTGAGATCGAGCAGTACTTC

length: 16
V: TRBV4-1
J: TRBJ1-3
D: TRBD1
size: few
CDR3: CASSHRMGQSGNTIYF
DNA: TGCGCCAGCAGCCACCGAATGGGACAGTCTGGAAACACCATATATTTT

length: 14
V: TRBV30
J: TRBJ2-3
D: TRBD1
size: -
CDR3: CAWKQGPSTDTQYF
DNA: TGTGCCTGGAAACAGGGGCCCAGCACAGATACGCAGTATTTT

length: 20
V: TRBV18
J: TRBJ2-4
D: TRBD1
size: -
CDR3: CASSPPRDSLKGFVKNIQYF
DNA: TGTGCCAGCTCACCACCCCGGGACAGCCTTAAGGGGTTTGTCAAAAACATTCAGTACTTC

length: 11
V: TRBV29-1
J: TRBJ1-2
D: -
size: -
CDR3: CSAGKIYGYTF
DNA: TGCAGCGCCGGGAAGATTTATGGCTACACCTTC

length: 16
V: TRBV27
J: TRBJ2-5
D: TRBD1
size: -
CDR3: CASSLWTGGDQETQYF
DNA: TGTGCCAGCAGTCTCTGGACAGGGGGAGACCAAGAGACCCAGTACTTC

length: 15
V: TRBV24-1
J: TRBJ2-1
D: TRBD2
size: -
CDR3: CATSDPRGSGNEQFF
DNA: TGTGCCACCAGTGATCCTCGCGGGAGCGGCAATGAGCAGTTCTTC

length: 15
V: TRBV24-1
J: TRBJ1-2
D: -
size: -
CDR3: CATSDSGEGFYGYTF
DNA: TGTGCCACCAGTGATTCCGGGGAAGGCTTCTATGGCTACACCTTC

length: 15
V: TRBV7-9
J: TRBJ1-3
D: -
size: -
CDR3: CASILTSYSGNTIYF
DNA: TGTGCCAGCATCCTCACAAGTTACTCTGGAAACACCATATATTTT

length: 15
V: TRBV19
J: TRBJ2-4
D: -
size: -
CDR3: CASSTQDREGNIQYF
DNA: TGTGCCAGTAGTACCCAGGACAGGGAGGGAAACATTCAGTACTTC

length: 13
V: TRBV7-3
J: TRBJ1-2
D: -
size: -
CDR3: CASSLSGSDGYTF
DNA: TGTGCCAGCAGCTTATCAGGGTCTGATGGCTACACCTTC

length: 13
V: TRBV20-1
J: TRBJ1-5
D: -
size: few
CDR3: CSASRDTNQPQHF
DNA: TGCAGTGCTAGTAGGGACACTAATCAGCCCCAGCATTTT